Following are 3 T cell receptor beta chains from one sample sequenced in a study of cytomegalovirus exposure and HLA in healthy donors. PCR amplification relied on 60 Vbeta primers (plus 13 Jbeta primers). Method: immunoSEQ multiplex PCR; TCRdb's copy keeps in-frame clones and lacks some. The sample yields about 190,000 clones, about 85% seen once. Sequencing used PBMCs. These receptors came from a man aged 50 to 60 in good health and CMV-seronegative.

This sequence joins TRBV6-1 and TRBJ2-7, with D perhaps matching TRBD2 (6 bases). The CDR3 spans 11 residues. Trimming took off 6 bases at V and 7 bases at J, with 10 bases between the two ends. Germline-derived CDR1 and CDR2 are MNHNS and SASEGT. The CDR3 reads CASREGEEQYF. The CDR3 bases are TGTGCCAGCAGGGAGGGTGAGGAGCAGTACTTC.

The J gene is TRBJ1-5, the V gene TRBV6-6, with TRBD1 as a possible D gene (6 bases). Per the germline V gene, CDR1 is MNHNY and CDR2 is SVGAGI (reference sequence). The CDR3 has 14 amino acids. The germline V and J ends were trimmed by 2 bases and 5 bases, with 10 bases remaining between them. CDR3 region: CASSYGDIYQPQHF. CDR3 DNA sequence: TGTGCCAGCAGTTACGGGGACATTTATCAGCCCCAGCATTTT.

The genes are TRBV7-9 and TRBJ1-1, with D perhaps TRBD1 (6 bases). Deletions cut 7 bases from V and 1 base from J, with 13 bases between. The germline V gene has CDR1 SEHNR and CDR2 FQNEAQ (reference sequence). The CDR3 spans 14 residues. DNA of the CDR3: TGTGCCAGCACCAATCTACAGGGGAACACTGAAGCTTTCTTT. Its protein is CASTNLQGNTEAFF.